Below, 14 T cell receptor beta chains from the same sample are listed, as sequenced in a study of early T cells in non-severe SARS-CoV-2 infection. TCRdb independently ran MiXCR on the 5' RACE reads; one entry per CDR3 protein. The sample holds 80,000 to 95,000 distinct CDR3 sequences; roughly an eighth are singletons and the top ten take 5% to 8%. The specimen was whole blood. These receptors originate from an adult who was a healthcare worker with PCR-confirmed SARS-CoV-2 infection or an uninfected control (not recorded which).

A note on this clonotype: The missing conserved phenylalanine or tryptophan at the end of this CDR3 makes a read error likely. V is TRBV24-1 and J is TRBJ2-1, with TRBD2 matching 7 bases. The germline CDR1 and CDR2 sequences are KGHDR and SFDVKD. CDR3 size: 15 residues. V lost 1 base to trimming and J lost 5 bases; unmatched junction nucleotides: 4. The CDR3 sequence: CATSDFGGSNNEQFS. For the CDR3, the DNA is TGTGCCACCAGTGATTTTGGCGGGAGTAACAATGAGCAGTTCTCC.

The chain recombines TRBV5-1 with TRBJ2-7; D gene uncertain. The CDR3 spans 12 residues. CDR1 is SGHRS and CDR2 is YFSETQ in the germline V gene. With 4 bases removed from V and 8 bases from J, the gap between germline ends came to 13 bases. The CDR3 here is CASSLGAGQQYF. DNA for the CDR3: TGCGCCAGCAGCCTTGGAGCAGGCCAGCAGTACTTC.

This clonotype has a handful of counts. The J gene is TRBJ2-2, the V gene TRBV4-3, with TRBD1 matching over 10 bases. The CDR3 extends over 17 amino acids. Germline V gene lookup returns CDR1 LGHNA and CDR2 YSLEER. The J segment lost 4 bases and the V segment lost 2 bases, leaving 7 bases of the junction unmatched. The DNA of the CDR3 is TGCGCCAGCAGCCAACGTCCGGGACAGGGGTCCACCGGGGAGCTGTTTTTT. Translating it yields CASSQRPGQGSTGELFF.

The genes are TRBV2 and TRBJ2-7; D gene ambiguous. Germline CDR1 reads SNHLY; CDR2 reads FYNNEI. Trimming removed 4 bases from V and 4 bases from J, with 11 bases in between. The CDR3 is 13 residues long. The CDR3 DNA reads TGTGCCAGCAGTGGAGAAGCTTTGTACGAGCAGTACTTC. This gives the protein CASSGEALYEQYF.

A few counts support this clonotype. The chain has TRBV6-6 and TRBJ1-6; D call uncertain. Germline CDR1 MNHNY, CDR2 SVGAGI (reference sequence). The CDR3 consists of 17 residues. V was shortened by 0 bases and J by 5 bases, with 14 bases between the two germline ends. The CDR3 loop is CASSYSRWADDNSPLHF. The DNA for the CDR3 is TGTGCCAGCAGTTACTCGAGGTGGGCGGATGATAATTCACCCCTCCACTTT.

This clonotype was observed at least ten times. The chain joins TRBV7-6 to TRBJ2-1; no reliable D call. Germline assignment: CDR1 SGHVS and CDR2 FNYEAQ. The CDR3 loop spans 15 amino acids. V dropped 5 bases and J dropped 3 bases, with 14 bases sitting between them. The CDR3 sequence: CASSPTSTYYNEQFF. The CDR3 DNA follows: TGTGCCAGCAGCCCGACGTCCACTTACTACAATGAGCAGTTCTTC.

CDR3 sequence reads: CASSVSGGSGYEQYF. Here the CDR3 DNA reads TGTGCCAGCAGTGTATCAGGGGGCTCAGGCTACGAGCAGTACTTC. The V call is TRBV2, the J call TRBJ2-7, with TRBD1 identical over 8 bases. The trim removed 4 bases at V and 3 bases at J, leaving 8 bases unmatched. The CDR3 is 15 amino acids. Germline V gene sequence: CDR1 SNHLY, CDR2 FYNNEI.

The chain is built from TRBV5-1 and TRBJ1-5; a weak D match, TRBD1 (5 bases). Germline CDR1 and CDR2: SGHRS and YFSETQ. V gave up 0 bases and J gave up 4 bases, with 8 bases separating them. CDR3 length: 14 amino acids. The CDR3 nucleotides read TGCGCCAGCAGCTTGGAGGGACCTAATCAGCCCCAGCATTTT. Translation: CASSLEGPNQPQHF. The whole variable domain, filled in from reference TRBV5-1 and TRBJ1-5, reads KAGVTQTPRYLIKTRGQQVTLSCSPISGHRSVSWYQQTPGQGLQFLFEYFSETQRNKGNFPGRFSGRQFSNSRSEMNVSTLELGDSALYLCASSLEGPNQPQHFGDGTRLSIL.

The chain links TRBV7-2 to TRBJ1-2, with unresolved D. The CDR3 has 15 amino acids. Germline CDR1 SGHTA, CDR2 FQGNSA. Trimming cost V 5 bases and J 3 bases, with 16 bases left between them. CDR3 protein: CASSHGSRWDYGYTF. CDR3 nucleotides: TGTGCCAGCAGCCACGGGTCCCGATGGGACTATGGCTACACCTTC.

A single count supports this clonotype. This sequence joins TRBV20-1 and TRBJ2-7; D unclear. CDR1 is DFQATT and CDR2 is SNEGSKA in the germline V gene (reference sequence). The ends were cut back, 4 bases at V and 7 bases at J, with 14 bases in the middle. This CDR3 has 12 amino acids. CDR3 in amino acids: CSATGSSWEQYF. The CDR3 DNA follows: TGCAGTGCTACGGGCTCGAGCTGGGAGCAGTACTTC.

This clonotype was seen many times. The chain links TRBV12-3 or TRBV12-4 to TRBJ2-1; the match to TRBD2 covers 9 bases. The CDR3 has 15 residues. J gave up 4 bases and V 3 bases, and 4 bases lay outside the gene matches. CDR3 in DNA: TGTGCCAGCAGTTTGGCTAGCGGGGTTTACAATGAGCAGTTCTTC. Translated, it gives CASSLASGVYNEQFF.

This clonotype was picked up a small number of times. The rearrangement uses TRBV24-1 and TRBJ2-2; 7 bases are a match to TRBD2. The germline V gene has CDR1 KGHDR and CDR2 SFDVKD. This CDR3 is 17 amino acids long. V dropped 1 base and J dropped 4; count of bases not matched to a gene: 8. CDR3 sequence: CATSDFPQPGGTGELFF. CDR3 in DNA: TGTGCCACCAGTGATTTTCCCCAGCCGGGGGGCACCGGGGAGCTGTTTTTT.

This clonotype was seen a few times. The CDR3 nucleotides are TGTGCCAGCAGTTCCCCGGGGGCGCCTAATGAAAAACTGTTTTTT. Amino acids: CASSSPGAPNEKLFF. The chain links TRBV28 to TRBJ1-4; possibly TRBD1 for D (6 bases). This CDR3 has 15 amino acids. Germline V gene data show CDR1 as MDHEN and CDR2 as SYDVKM. V was cut by 4 bases and J by 3 bases, with 12 bases left in between.

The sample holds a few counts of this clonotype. CDR3 nucleotides: TGTGCCAGCAGCCAAGAGATCAGGCCTAGCGGGTTACAAGAGACCCAGTACTTC. Translating gives CASSQEIRPSGLQETQYF. The V and J genes are TRBV3-1 and TRBJ2-5; 8 bases align to TRBD2. Germline-derived CDR1 and CDR2 are LGHDT and YNNKEL (reference sequence). After removal of 0 bases from V and 2 bases from J, the junction contained 11 bases not matched to a gene. CDR3 size: 18 residues.